This TCR beta chain was sequenced during a study of cytomegalovirus exposure and HLA in healthy donors. Findings and caveats of the study: The authors enumerated over 150 TCR beta chains as linked to cytomegalovirus.

Germline-derived CDR1 and CDR2 are SGHDT and YYEEEE. The CDR3 is made up of 17 amino acids. Trimming took 0 bases from V and 0 from J, leaving 15 bases between them. Turning to this clone: Its specificity is not known.

The PCR made use of 60 Vbeta and 13 Jbeta primers. Per the authors' pipeline: Approximately 80 million unique TCR beta chains, about 11 million of them shared, were counted by a later analysis. Assay: immunoSEQ multiplex PCR; the TCRdb copy retains only in-frame clones and omits some. Clonal size and the V and J genes are those of that table, whereas D and trimming came from the DNA. This table holds 30,000 to 40,000 clones, approximately 76% found once. The sample was PBMCs. This TCR was recovered from a woman in her 30s in good health and CMV-seropositive. The chain links TRBV5-6 to TRBJ1-1; D is undetermined. The chain's CDR3 is CASSLGWRETMNTEAFF. CDR3 bases: TGTGCCAGCAGCTTGGGCTGGAGGGAAACTATGAACACTGAAGCTTTCTTT.